These 5 T cell receptor beta chains were all obtained from the same sample, sequenced in a study of a mutant IDH1 vaccine in newly diagnosed glioma. Data came from immunoSEQ multiplex PCR; TCRdb stores just in-frame clones and leaves some out. The data hold some 45,000 clones, with roughly 83% observed a single time. As to time point: week 35, safety follow-up. It was 300 ug of mutant IDH1 20-mer peptide that made up each vaccine dose, given with topical imiquimod. For these TCRs, the target antigens are not known. The sequenced sample was PBMCs, obtained from a glioma patient whose treatment included an IDH1 peptide vaccine. These receptors were taken from a woman aged 50 to 65 with glioma.

V and J are TRBV10-3 and TRBJ1-1; possibly TRBD1 for D (6 bases). The CDR3 has 15 amino acids. Germline assignment: CDR1 ENHRY and CDR2 SYGVKD. Trimming took 0 bases from V and 5 from J, leaving 13 bases between them. The CDR3 DNA reads as TGTGCCATCAGTGAGTCGAGGGTAGGGGGGACTGAAGCTTTCTTT. Protein: CAISESRVGGTEAFF.

J is TRBJ1-1 and V is TRBV5-1, with D possibly matching TRBD1 (5 bases). Germline V gene sequence: CDR1 SGHRS, CDR2 YFSETQ. The CDR3 contains 13 residues. Trimming took 6 bases from V and 0 from J, leaving 9 bases between them. This chain's CDR3 is CASMMDMNTEAFF. CDR3 coding DNA: TGCGCCAGCATGATGGACATGAACACTGAAGCTTTCTTT.

The rearrangement joins TRBV7-9 to TRBJ2-7; D gene unclear. There are 14 residues in the CDR3. The germline CDR1 and CDR2 sequences are SEHNR and FQNEAQ (reference sequence). V lost 1 base to trimming and J lost 5 bases, with 12 bases between them. This CDR3 is CASSLGLGPNEQYF. In DNA, the CDR3 is TGTGCCAGCAGCTTAGGTTTAGGCCCCAACGAGCAGTACTTC.

V usage is TRBV9 and J usage is TRBJ1-6; possible D gene TRBD1, 5 bases. The CDR3 has 15 residues. The germline CDR1 and CDR2 sequences are SGDLS and YYNGEE. Trimming removed 0 bases from V and 9 bases from J, with 13 bases in between. This CDR3 reads CASSVDGGFGSPLHF. For the CDR3, the DNA is TGTGCCAGCAGCGTAGATGGGGGTTTTGGTTCACCCCTCCACTTT.

The CDR3 region is CAISVGRGNTEAFF. Written as DNA, the CDR3 is TGTGCCATCAGTGTCGGGAGGGGGAACACTGAAGCTTTCTTT. The chain has TRBV10-3 and TRBJ1-1, with a weak D call TRBD1 (5 bases). V was shortened by 4 bases and J by 1 base, with 10 bases between the two germline ends. The CDR3 spans 14 residues. Germline V gene sequence: CDR1 ENHRY, CDR2 SYGVKD.